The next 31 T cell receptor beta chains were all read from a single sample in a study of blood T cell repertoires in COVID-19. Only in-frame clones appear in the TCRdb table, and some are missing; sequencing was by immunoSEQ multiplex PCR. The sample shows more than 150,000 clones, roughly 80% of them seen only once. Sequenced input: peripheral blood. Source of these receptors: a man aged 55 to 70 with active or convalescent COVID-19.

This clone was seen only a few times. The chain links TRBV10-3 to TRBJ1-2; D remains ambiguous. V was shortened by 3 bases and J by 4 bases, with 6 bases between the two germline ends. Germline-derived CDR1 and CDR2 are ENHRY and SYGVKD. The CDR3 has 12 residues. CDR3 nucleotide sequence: TGTGCCATCAGTGAAATCGGCTATGGCTACACCTTC. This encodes CAISEIGYGYTF.

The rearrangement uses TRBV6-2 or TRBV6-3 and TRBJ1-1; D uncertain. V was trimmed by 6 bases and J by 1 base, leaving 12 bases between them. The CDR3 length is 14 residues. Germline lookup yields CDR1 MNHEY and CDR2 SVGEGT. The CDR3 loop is CASSQEVRNTEAFF. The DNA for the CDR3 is TGTGCCAGCAGCCAAGAGGTCAGGAACACTGAAGCTTTCTTT.

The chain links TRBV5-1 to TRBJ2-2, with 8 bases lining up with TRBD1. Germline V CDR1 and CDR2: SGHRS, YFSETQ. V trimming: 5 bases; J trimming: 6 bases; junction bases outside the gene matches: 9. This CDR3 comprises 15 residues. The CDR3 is CASRTGAITSGELFF. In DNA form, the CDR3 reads TGCGCCAGCAGGACAGGGGCGATAACGTCCGGGGAGCTGTTTTTT.

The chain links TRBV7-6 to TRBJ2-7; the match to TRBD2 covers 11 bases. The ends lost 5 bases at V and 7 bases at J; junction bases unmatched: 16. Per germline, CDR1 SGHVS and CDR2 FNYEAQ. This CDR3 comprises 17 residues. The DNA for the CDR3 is TGTGCCAGCAGCGCTCCGCGGAGTAGCGGGAGGGCGGGAGAGCAGTACTTC. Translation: CASSAPRSSGRAGEQYF.

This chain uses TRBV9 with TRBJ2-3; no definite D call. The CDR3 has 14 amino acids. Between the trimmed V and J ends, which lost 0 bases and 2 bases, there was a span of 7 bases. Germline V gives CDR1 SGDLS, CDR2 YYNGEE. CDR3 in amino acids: CASSVGPSTDTQYF. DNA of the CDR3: TGTGCCAGCAGCGTAGGTCCTTCCACAGATACGCAGTATTTT.

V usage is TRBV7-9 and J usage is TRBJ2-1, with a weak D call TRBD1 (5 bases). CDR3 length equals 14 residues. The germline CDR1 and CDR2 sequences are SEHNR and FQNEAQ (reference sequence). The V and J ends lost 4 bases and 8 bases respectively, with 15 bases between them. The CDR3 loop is CASSSSNQGDEQFF. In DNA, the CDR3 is TGTGCCAGCAGCTCCTCGAACCAAGGGGATGAGCAGTTCTTC.

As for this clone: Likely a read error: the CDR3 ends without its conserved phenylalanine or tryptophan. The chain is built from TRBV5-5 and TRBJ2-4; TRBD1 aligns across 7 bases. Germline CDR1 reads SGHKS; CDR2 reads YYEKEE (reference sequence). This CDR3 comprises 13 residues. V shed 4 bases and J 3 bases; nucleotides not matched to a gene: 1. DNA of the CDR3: TGTGCCAGCAGCGGGACAGACAAAAACATTCAGTACCTC. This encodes CASSGTDKNIQYL.

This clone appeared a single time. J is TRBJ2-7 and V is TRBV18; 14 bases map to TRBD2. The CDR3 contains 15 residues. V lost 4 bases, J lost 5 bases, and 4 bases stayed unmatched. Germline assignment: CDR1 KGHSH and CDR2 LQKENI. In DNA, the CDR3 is TGTGCCAGCTCACGGCCGGGACTAGCGGGAGACGAGCAGTACTTC. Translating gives CASSRPGLAGDEQYF.

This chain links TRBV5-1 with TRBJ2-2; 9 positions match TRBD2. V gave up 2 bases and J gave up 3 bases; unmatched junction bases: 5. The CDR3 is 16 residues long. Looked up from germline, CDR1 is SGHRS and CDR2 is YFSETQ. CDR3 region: CASSFHAGGDTGELFF. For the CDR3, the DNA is TGCGCCAGCAGCTTTCACGCGGGAGGGGACACCGGGGAGCTGTTTTTT. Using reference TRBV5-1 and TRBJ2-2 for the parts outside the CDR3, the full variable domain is KAGVTQTPRYLIKTRGQQVTLSCSPISGHRSVSWYQQTPGQGLQFLFEYFSETQRNKGNFPGRFSGRQFSNSRSEMNVSTLELGDSALYLCASSFHAGGDTGELFFGEGSRLTVL.

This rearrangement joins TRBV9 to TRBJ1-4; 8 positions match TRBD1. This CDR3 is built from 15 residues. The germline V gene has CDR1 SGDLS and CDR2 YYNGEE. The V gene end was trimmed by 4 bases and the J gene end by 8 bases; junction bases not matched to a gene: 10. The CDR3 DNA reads TGTGCCAGCAGCCCACGTTCAGGGGGCGGAGAAAAACTGTTTTTT. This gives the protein CASSPRSGGGEKLFF.

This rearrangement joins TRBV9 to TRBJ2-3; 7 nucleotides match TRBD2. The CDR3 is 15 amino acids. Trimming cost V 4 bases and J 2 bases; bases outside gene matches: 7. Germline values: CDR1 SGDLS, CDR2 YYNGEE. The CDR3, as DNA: TGTGCCAGCAGCCCCTCAGCGGGATTCACAGATACGCAGTATTTT. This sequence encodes CASSPSAGFTDTQYF. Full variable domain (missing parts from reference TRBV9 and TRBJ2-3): DSGVTQTPKHLITATGQRVTLRCSPRSGDLSVYWYQQSLDQGLQFLIQYYNGEERAKGNILERFSAQQFPDLHSELNLSSLELGDSALYFCASSPSAGFTDTQYFGPGTRLTVL.

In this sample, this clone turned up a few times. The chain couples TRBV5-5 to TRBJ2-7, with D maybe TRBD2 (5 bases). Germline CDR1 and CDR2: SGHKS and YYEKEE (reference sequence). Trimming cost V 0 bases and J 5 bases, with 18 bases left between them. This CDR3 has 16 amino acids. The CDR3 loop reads CASSLGAATRDDEQYF. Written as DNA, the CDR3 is TGTGCCAGCAGCTTGGGAGCCGCGACTCGGGATGACGAGCAGTACTTC. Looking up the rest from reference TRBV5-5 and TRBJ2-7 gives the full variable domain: DAGVTQSPTHLIKTRGQQVTLRCSPISGHKSVSWYQQVLGQGPQFIFQYYEKEERGRGNFPDRFSARQFPNYSSELNVNALLLGDSALYLCASSLGAATRDDEQYFGPGTRLTVT.

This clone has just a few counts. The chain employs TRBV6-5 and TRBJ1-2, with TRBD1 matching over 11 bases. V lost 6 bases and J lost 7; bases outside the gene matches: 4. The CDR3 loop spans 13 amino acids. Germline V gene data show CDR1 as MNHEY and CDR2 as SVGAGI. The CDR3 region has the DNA TGTGCCAGCAGAAGGACAGGGGGCTTTGGCTACACCTTC. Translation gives CASRRTGGFGYTF.

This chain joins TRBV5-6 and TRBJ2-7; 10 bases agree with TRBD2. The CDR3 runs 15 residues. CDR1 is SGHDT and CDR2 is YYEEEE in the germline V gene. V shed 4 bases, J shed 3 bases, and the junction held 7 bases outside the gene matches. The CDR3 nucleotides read TGTGCCAGCAGCCCTGAGCGGGAGGGCCGCTACGAGCAGTACTTC. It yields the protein CASSPEREGRYEQYF.

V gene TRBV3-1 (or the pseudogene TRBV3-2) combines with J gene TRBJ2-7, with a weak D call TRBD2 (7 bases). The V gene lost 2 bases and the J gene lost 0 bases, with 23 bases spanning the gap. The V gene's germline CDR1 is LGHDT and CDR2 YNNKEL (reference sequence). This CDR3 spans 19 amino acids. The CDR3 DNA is TGTGCCAGCAGCCAACCCAGCGGGGTAAGGACAGTCCACTCCTACGAGCAGTACTTC. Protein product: CASSQPSGVRTVHSYEQYF.

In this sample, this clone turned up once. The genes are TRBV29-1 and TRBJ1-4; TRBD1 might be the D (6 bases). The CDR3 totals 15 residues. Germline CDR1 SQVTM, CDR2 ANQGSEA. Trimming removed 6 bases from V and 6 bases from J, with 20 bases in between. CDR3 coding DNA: TGCAGCGTCCGAGGGGGGGCGACTGTCGATGAAAAACTGTTTTTT. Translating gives CSVRGGATVDEKLFF.

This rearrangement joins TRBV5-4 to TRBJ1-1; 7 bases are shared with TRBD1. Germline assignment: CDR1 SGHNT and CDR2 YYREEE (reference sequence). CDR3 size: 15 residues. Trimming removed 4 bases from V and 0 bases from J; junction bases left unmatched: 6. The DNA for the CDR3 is TGTGCCAGCAGCACGACGACAGGGTTGAACACTGAAGCTTTCTTT. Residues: CASSTTTGLNTEAFF.

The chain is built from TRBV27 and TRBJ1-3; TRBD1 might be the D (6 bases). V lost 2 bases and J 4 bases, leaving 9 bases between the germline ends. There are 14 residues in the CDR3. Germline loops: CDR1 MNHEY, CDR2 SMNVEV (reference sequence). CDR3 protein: CASSLNRDGNTIYF. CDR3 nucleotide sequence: TGTGCCAGCAGTTTAAACAGGGACGGAAACACCATATATTTT.

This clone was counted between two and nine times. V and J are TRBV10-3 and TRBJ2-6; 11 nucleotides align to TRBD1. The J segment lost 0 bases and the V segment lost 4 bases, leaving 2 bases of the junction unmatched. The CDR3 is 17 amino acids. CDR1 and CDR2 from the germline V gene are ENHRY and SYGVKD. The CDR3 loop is CAISGGQGDSGANVLTF. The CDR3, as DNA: TGTGCCATCAGTGGGGGACAGGGGGACTCTGGGGCCAACGTCCTGACTTTC.

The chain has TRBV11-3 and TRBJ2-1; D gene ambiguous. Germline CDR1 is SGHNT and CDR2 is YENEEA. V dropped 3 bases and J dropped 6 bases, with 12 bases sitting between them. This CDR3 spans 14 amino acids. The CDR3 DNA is TGTGCCAGCAGCTTGGGCCCGGCGTCCAATGAGCAGTTCTTC. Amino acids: CASSLGPASNEQFF. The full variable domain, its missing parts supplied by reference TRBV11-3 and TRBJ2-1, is EAGVVQSPRYKIIEKKQPVAFWCNPISGHNTLYWYLQNLGQGPELLIRYENEEAVDDSQLPKDRFSAERLKGVDSTLKIQPAELGDSAVYLCASSLGPASNEQFFGPGTRLTVL.

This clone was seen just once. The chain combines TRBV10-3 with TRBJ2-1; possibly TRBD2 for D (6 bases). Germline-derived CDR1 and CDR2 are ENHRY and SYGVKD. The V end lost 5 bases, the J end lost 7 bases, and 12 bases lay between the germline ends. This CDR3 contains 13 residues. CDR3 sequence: CAISWDSQNEQFF. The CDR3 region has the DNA TGTGCCATCAGTTGGGACTCCCAGAATGAGCAGTTCTTC.

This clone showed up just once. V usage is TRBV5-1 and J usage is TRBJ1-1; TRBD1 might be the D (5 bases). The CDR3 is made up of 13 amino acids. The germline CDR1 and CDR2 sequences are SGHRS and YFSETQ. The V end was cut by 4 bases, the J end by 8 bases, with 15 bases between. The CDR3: CASSVSDRGEAFF. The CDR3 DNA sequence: TGCGCCAGCAGCGTGTCTGATCGGGGGGAAGCTTTCTTT. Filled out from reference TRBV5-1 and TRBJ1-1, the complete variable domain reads KAGVTQTPRYLIKTRGQQVTLSCSPISGHRSVSWYQQTPGQGLQFLFEYFSETQRNKGNFPGRFSGRQFSNSRSEMNVSTLELGDSALYLCASSVSDRGEAFFGQGTRLTVV.

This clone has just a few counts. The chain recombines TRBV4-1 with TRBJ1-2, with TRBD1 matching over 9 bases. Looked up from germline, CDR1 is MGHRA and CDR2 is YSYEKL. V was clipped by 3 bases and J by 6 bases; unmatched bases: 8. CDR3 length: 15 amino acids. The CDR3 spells CASSQLTGGTDGYTF. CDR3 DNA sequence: TGCGCCAGCAGCCAGCTGACAGGGGGGACGGATGGCTACACCTTC.

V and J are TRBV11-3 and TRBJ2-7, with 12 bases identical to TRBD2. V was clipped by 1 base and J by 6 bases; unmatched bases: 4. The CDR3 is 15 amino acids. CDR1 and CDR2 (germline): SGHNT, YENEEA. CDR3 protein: CASSLGLAGESEQYF. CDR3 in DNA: TGTGCCAGCAGCTTAGGACTAGCGGGAGAGAGCGAGCAGTACTTC.

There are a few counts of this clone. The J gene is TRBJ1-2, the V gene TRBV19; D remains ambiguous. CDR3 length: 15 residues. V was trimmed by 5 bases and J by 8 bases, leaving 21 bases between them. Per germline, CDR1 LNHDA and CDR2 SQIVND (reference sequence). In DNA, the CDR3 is TGTGCCAGTAGTCCCCCCGAGGGATCATTATTCGGCTACACCTTC. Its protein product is CASSPPEGSLFGYTF.

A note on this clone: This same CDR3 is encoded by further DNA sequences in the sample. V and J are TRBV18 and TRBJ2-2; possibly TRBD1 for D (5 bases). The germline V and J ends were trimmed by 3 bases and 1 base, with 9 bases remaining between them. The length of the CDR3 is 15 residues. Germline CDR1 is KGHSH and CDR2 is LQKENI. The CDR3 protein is CASSPVQGNTGELFF. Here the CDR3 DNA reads TGTGCCAGCTCACCGGTTCAGGGGAACACCGGGGAGCTGTTTTTT.

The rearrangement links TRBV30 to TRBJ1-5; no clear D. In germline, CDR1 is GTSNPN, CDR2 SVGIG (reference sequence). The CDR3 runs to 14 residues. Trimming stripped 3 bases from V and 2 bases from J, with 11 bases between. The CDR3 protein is CAWSKRAGNQPQHF. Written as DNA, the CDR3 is TGTGCCTGGAGCAAGAGGGCCGGCAATCAGCCCCAGCATTTT.

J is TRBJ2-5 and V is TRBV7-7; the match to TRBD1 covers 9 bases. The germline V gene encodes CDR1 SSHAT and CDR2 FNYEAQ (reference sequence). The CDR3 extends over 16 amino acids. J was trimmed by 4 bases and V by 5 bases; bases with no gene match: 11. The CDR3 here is CASSPMLQGAGETQYF. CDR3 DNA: TGTGCCAGCAGCCCCATGTTACAGGGGGCGGGAGAGACCCAGTACTTC.

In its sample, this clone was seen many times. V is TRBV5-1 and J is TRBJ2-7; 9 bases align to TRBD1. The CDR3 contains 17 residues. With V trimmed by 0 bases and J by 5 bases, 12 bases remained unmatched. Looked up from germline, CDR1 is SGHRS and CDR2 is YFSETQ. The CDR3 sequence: CASSLAPTGTGSNEQYF. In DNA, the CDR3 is TGCGCCAGCAGCTTGGCCCCGACGGGGACAGGGTCGAACGAGCAGTACTTC. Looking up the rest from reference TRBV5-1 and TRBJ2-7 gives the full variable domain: KAGVTQTPRYLIKTRGQQVTLSCSPISGHRSVSWYQQTPGQGLQFLFEYFSETQRNKGNFPGRFSGRQFSNSRSEMNVSTLELGDSALYLCASSLAPTGTGSNEQYFGPGTRLTVT.

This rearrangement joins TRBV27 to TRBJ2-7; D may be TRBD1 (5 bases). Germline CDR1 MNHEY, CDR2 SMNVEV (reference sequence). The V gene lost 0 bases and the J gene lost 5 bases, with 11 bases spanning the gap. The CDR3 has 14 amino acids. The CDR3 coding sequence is TGTGCCAGCAGTTTATCACGTGACAGCCACGAGCAGTACTTC. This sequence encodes CASSLSRDSHEQYF.

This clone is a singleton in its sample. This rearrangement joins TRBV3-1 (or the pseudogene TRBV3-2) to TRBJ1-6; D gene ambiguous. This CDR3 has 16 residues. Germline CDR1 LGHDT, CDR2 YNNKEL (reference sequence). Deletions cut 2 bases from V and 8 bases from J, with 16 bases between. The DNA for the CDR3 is TGTGCCAGCAGCCAATTATTCAGCGATGTCTATTCACCCCTCCACTTT. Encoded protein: CASSQLFSDVYSPLHF.